This TCR beta chain stems from a study of identical twins. This clonotype was recorded a few times. No antigen is known for it. The germline gives CDR1 SGHVS, CDR2 FNYEAQ. V gave up 2 bases and J gave up 1 base, with 10 bases separating them. The CDR3 is 15 amino acids. TCRdb ran MiXCR on the 5' RACE reads and lists one entry per CDR3 protein. The data contain 1.5 million to 2 million distinct CDR3 sequences, more than 30% of them singletons. Study-level points and caveats: Among out-of-frame alpha sequences shared by twins, low generation probability occurred in excess.

The rearrangement uses TRBV7-6 and TRBJ2-3; TRBD2 is a possible D gene (6 bases). The receptor comes from a newborn girl in good health. The specimen sequenced was cord blood. CDR3 in DNA: TGTGCCAGCAGCTTATGGGGGGAGGGCACAGATACGCAGTATTTT. Its protein is CASSLWGEGTDTQYF.